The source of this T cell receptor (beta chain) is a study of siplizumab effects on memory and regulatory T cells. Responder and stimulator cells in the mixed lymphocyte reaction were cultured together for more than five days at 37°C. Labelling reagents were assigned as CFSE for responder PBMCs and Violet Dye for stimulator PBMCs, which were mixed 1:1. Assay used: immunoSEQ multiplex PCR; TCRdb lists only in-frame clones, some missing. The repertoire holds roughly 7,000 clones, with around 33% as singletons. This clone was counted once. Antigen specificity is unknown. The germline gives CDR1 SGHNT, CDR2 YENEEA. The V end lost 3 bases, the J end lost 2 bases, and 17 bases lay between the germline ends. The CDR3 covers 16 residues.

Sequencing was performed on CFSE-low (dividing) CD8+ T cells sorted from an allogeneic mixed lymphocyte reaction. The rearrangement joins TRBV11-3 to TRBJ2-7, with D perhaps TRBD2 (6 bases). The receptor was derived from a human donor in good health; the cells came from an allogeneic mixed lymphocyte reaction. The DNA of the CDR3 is TGTGCCAGCAGCTTGGTCGGAGGGGTCTTTGCCTACGAGCAGTACTTC. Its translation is CASSLVGGVFAYEQYF. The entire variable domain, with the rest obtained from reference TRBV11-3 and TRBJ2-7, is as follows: EAGVVQSPRYKIIEKKQPVAFWCNPISGHNTLYWYLQNLGQGPELLIRYENEEAVDDSQLPKDRFSAERLKGVDSTLKIQPAELGDSAVYLCASSLVGGVFAYEQYFGPGTRLTVT.